One TCR beta chain is described in this entry. The antigen is not known. TCRdb analysed the RT-PCR reads with MiXCR anew, one entry per CDR3 protein. The table records about 530,000 distinct CDR3 sequences, about an eighth of them present only once. The data are from a study of response to subunit inactivated influenza vaccine. Study-level results: Authors suggested each seasonal influenza vaccination recruits few new T cells.

The CDR3 is 13 residues long. Looked up from germline, CDR1 is SQVTM and CDR2 is ANQGSEA. The ends lost 6 bases at V and 4 bases at J; junction bases unmatched: 5. This clonotype originated in a middle-aged man who received an inactivated influenza vaccine. This material consisted of PBMCs from blood, taken around seven weeks after vaccination. The chain has TRBV29-1 and TRBJ2-7; 11 bases line up with TRBD2. The CDR3 loop reads CSVIAGGVYEQYF. CDR3 nucleotides: TGCAGCGTAATAGCGGGAGGGGTTTACGAGCAGTACTTC.